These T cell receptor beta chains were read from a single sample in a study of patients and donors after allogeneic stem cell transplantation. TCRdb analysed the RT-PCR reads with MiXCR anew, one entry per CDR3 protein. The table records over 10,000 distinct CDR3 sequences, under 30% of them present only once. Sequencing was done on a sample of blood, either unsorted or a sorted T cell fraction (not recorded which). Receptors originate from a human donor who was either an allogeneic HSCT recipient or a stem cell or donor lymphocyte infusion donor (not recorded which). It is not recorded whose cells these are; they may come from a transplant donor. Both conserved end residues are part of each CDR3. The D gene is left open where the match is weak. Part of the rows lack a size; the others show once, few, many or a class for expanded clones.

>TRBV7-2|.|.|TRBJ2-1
TGTGCCAGCAGCCCCCGGGGAGCGCTTTACAATGAGCAGTTCTTC
CASSPRGALYNEQFF
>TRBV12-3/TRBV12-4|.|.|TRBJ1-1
TGTGCCAGCAGTCCTCTACAGGGACGGACGAACACTGAAGCTTTCTTT
CASSPLQGRTNTEAFF
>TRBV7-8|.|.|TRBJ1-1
TGTGCCAGCAGCTCGGCGAACACTGAAGCTTTCTTT
CASSSANTEAFF
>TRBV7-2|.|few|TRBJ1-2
TGTGCCAGCAGCTTAGGCGGCAGGGCGGGTTATGGCTACACCTTC
CASSLGGRAGYGYTF
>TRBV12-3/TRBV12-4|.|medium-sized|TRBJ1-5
TGTGCCAGCGGCCAGGGTTACAATCAGCCCCAGCATTTT
CASGQGYNQPQHF
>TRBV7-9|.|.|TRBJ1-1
TGTGCCAGCAGCCCCCCAATTAACACTGAAGCTTTCTTT
CASSPPINTEAFF
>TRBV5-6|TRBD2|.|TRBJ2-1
TGTGCCAGCAGCTTGTGGCTAGCGGGAGGGCCGGAGTATGAGCAGTTCTTC
CASSLWLAGGPEYEQFF
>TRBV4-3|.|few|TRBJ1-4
TGCGCCAGCAGCCAAGGGGGGAGCCGGAATGAAAAACTGTTTTTT
CASSQGGSRNEKLFF
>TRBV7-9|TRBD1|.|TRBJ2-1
TGTGCCAGCAGCTTAGTCGGGACAGGGGTTTCGTTCTTC
CASSLVGTGVSFF
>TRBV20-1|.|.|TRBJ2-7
TGCAGTGCTAGGGTCCTCTCAGGGGGGGCTTTGGACGAGCAGTACTTC
CSARVLSGGALDEQYF
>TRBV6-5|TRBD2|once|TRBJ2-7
TGTGCCAGCAGTCCAAGCGGGAGGAGCTCCTACGAGCAGTACTTC
CASSPSGRSSYEQYF
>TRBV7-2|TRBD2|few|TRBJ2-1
TGTGCCAGCAGCTTAGTGTCGGGAGGGGTGGAGCAGTTCTTC
CASSLVSGGVEQFF
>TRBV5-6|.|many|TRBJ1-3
TGTGCCAGCAGCTTGCCGACCGCAGGAAACACCATATATTTT
CASSLPTAGNTIYF
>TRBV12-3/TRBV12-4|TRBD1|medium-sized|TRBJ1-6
TGTGCCAGCAGTTTAGAGACAGGGGGCGATTCACCCCTCCACTTT
CASSLETGGDSPLHF
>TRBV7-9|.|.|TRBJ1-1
TGTGCCAGCAGCTTAGTGTCGGGGGGCGAAACTGAAGCTTTCTTT
CASSLVSGGETEAFF
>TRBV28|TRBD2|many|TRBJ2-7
TGTGCCAGCAGTTCCAACCGGGGGGGAGGGATGTACGAGCAGTACTTC
CASSSNRGGGMYEQYF
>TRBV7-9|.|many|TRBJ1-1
TGTGCCAGCAGCATCAAGATGAACACTGAAGCTTTCTTT
CASSIKMNTEAFF